This entry features one T cell receptor beta chain sequence. This sample was included in a study of CD8 T cells in Susac syndrome. RNA totalling about 0.45 to 1 ug underwent reverse transcription with random hexamers. The TCR beta CDR3 was amplified by immunoSEQ multiplex PCR across 54 Vbeta, 13 Jbeta. MiXCR, run by TCRdb on the immunoSEQ multiplex PCR reads, gives a single entry per CDR3 protein. The sample gives some 130,000 distinct CDR3 sequences, over 80% of which show up once; 0.5% to 0.65% is in the top ten. CDR1 and CDR2 (germline): MNHEY, SMNVEV (reference sequence). With 5 bases clipped from V and 5 bases from J, the junction kept 10 bases outside the gene matches. The CDR3 consists of 16 residues.

The sequencing sample was made of CD8+ T cells from PBMCs. This clonotype was obtained from a human donor with multiple sclerosis. The chain combines TRBV27 with TRBJ2-5; 11 bases fit TRBD1. Here the CDR3 DNA reads TGTGCCAGCAGTACACGGACAGGGGGCGCACGGGAGACCCAGTACTTC. It is translated as CASSTRTGGARETQYF.